The rows below give T cell receptor beta chains drawn from one sample of a study of blood T cell repertoires in COVID-19. Profiled with immunoSEQ multiplex PCR; TCRdb holds only in-frame clones, not every one. The table includes some 240,000 clones, roughly 80% detected once. Input material: peripheral blood. The receptors here all came from a woman in her seventies with COVID-19, enrolled during active disease. Both conserved end residues are part of each CDR3. The D gene is left open where the match is weak. Only part of the rows carry a size: once, few, many, or a class if the clone is expanded.

v_gene: TRBV7-2; d_gene: NA; abundance: NA; CDR3aa: CASSLDGGKGTDTQYF
v_gene: TRBV3-1/TRBV3-2; d_gene: TRBD1; abundance: NA; CDR3aa: CASRQGVTVEQYF
v_gene: TRBV27; d_gene: NA; abundance: NA; CDR3aa: CASSLDGRNRGYEQYF
v_gene: TRBV19; d_gene: TRBD1; abundance: NA; CDR3aa: CASSTRQGANEKLFF
v_gene: TRBV5-1; d_gene: TRBD1; abundance: once; CDR3aa: CASSVGQGGGYTF
v_gene: TRBV11-2; d_gene: NA; abundance: NA; CDR3aa: CASSRGGGNTIYF
v_gene: TRBV7-9; d_gene: TRBD1; abundance: NA; CDR3aa: CASSLARDRANEKLFF
v_gene: TRBV6-2/TRBV6-3; d_gene: TRBD1; abundance: NA; CDR3aa: CASSYATGGRRSYEQYF
v_gene: TRBV7-8; d_gene: NA; abundance: NA; CDR3aa: CASSWATGDSGNTIYF
v_gene: TRBV19; d_gene: NA; abundance: few; CDR3aa: CASNQFSNQPQHF
v_gene: TRBV18; d_gene: NA; abundance: NA; CDR3aa: CASSLDRGALHF
v_gene: TRBV18; d_gene: TRBD1; abundance: once; CDR3aa: CASSPPDRGYYEQYF
v_gene: TRBV7-3; d_gene: NA; abundance: NA; CDR3aa: CASSYTSVETQYF
v_gene: TRBV6-1; d_gene: NA; abundance: NA; CDR3aa: CASSEGGGNQPQHF
v_gene: TRBV5-1; d_gene: TRBD1; abundance: NA; CDR3aa: CASSLGTGEDGYTF
v_gene: TRBV7-9; d_gene: NA; abundance: NA; CDR3aa: CASSRSRHSYGYTF
v_gene: TRBV3-1/TRBV3-2; d_gene: NA; abundance: NA; CDR3aa: CASSHLISGTYEQYF
v_gene: TRBV18; d_gene: TRBD2; abundance: NA; CDR3aa: CASSPFSSGYNEQFF
v_gene: TRBV15; d_gene: TRBD1; abundance: NA; CDR3aa: CATSRGRQGASGELFF
v_gene: TRBV9; d_gene: NA; abundance: NA; CDR3aa: CASSDAGLSGNTIYF
v_gene: TRBV30; d_gene: NA; abundance: NA; CDR3aa: CAWSQAGANTGELFF
v_gene: TRBV7-2; d_gene: NA; abundance: few; CDR3aa: CASSSQGHSRGSDGYTF
v_gene: TRBV28; d_gene: TRBD2; abundance: NA; CDR3aa: CASSLSVGGGRIETQYF
v_gene: TRBV14; d_gene: TRBD1; abundance: NA; CDR3aa: CASSVTRTGGNEKLFF
v_gene: TRBV5-5; d_gene: TRBD1; abundance: NA; CDR3aa: CASSSEGQGYGYTF
v_gene: TRBV7-2; d_gene: NA; abundance: NA; CDR3aa: CASSLGADRYEQYF
v_gene: TRBV19; d_gene: NA; abundance: few; CDR3aa: CASSMGARGYTF
v_gene: TRBV7-9; d_gene: TRBD2; abundance: once; CDR3aa: CASSLSARAGGDNEQFF
v_gene: TRBV7-6; d_gene: NA; abundance: NA; CDR3aa: CASSLVANAYNEQFF
v_gene: TRBV2; d_gene: TRBD1; abundance: NA; CDR3aa: CASSEDRVRYGYTF
v_gene: TRBV6-2/TRBV6-3; d_gene: NA; abundance: NA; CDR3aa: CASSYSGSGFYNEQFF
v_gene: TRBV6-2/TRBV6-3; d_gene: NA; abundance: many; CDR3aa: CASSRWGGTEAFF
v_gene: TRBV29-1; d_gene: NA; abundance: NA; CDR3aa: CSVEPWDKYNYGYTF
v_gene: TRBV15; d_gene: NA; abundance: NA; CDR3aa: CATSRSGPSTDTQYF
v_gene: TRBV24-1; d_gene: TRBD2; abundance: NA; CDR3aa: CATSDPRTSGSSGETQYF
v_gene: TRBV10-3; d_gene: TRBD2; abundance: NA; CDR3aa: CAISEGSSGRRETQYF
v_gene: TRBV7-8; d_gene: NA; abundance: once; CDR3aa: CASSFEPSTPYNEQFF
v_gene: TRBV3-1/TRBV3-2; d_gene: NA; abundance: NA; CDR3aa: CASSPLGGAKAFF
v_gene: TRBV18; d_gene: TRBD2; abundance: NA; CDR3aa: CASSLGTSGSGISEQFF
v_gene: TRBV28; d_gene: NA; abundance: NA; CDR3aa: CASRRRPMNTEAFF
v_gene: TRBV5-5; d_gene: NA; abundance: NA; CDR3aa: CASSLFPTRNQEQYF
v_gene: TRBV19; d_gene: NA; abundance: few; CDR3aa: CASSMEGPRGTEAFF
v_gene: TRBV24-1; d_gene: NA; abundance: once; CDR3aa: CATSDLRFAGTGELFF
v_gene: TRBV5-1; d_gene: NA; abundance: NA; CDR3aa: CASSLGAEAFF
v_gene: TRBV19; d_gene: TRBD1; abundance: NA; CDR3aa: CASSPGQGNLNTEAFF
v_gene: TRBV2; d_gene: NA; abundance: NA; CDR3aa: CASSAQDLLADTQYF
v_gene: TRBV18; d_gene: TRBD1; abundance: NA; CDR3aa: CASSPEGQSGYNEQFF
v_gene: TRBV2; d_gene: NA; abundance: NA; CDR3aa: CASILSIHEQFF
v_gene: TRBV5-4; d_gene: NA; abundance: NA; CDR3aa: CASSALISRRTEAFF
v_gene: TRBV12-3/TRBV12-4; d_gene: NA; abundance: once; CDR3aa: CASSAATNYEQYF
v_gene: TRBV6-6; d_gene: TRBD1; abundance: NA; CDR3aa: CASSYLTGSFSYEQYF
v_gene: TRBV5-1; d_gene: NA; abundance: NA; CDR3aa: CASSGPGGARFEKLFF
v_gene: TRBV7-6; d_gene: TRBD2; abundance: NA; CDR3aa: CASSLRAGGPSTGELFF
v_gene: TRBV6-5; d_gene: TRBD1; abundance: NA; CDR3aa: CASSYSDRGIKGYTF
v_gene: TRBV11-3; d_gene: TRBD1; abundance: NA; CDR3aa: CASSSTTGDTEAFF